These 24 T cell receptor beta chains were all obtained from the same sample, sequenced in a study of Graves' ophthalmopathy and Graves' hyperthyroidism. RNA transcripts were the source from which TCR beta CDR3 regions were amplified. HTBI primers served in a first-round RT-PCR, which a second-round multiplex PCR followed. Each CDR3 protein gets one entry after TCRdb re-called the multiplex PCR reads with MiXCR. The sample lists around 1,000,000 distinct CDR3 sequences, about two fifths occurring once. Sequencing was performed on peripheral blood or thyroid tissue (not recorded which). All receptors come from an adult man with Graves' hyperthyroidism.

The table lists this clonotype with many counts. CDR3 residues: CASALGALRSGELFF. The CDR3 bases are TGCGCCAGCGCCTTAGGGGCGTTAAGAAGCGGGGAGCTGTTTTTT. The rearrangement joins TRBV5-1 to TRBJ2-2, with D maybe TRBD1 (5 bases). The germline V gene encodes CDR1 SGHRS and CDR2 YFSETQ. Trimming cost V 7 bases and J 7 bases, with 20 bases left between them. This CDR3 comprises 15 residues.

This chain uses TRBV30 with TRBJ1-6; no definite D call. The length of the CDR3 is 14 residues. CDR1 and CDR2 (germline): GTSNPN, SVGIG (reference sequence). Trimming stripped 1 base from V and 7 bases from J, with 11 bases between. CDR3 bases: TGTGCCTGGAGTGACGGCCAGATAAATTCACCCCTCCACTTT. Translating it yields CAWSDGQINSPLHF.

This chain links TRBV29-1 with TRBJ2-6, with unresolved D. CDR1 is SQVTM, CDR2 ANQGSEA, per germline. This CDR3 is 12 amino acids long. In DNA form, the CDR3 reads TGCAGTGCAGAAGGTGGGGCCAACGTCCTGACTTTC. Translating gives CSAEGGANVLTF. The variable domain in full, completed from reference TRBV29-1 and TRBJ2-6, reads SAVISQKPSRDICQRGTSLTIQCQVDSQVTMMFWYRQQPGQSLTLIATANQGSEATYESGFVIDKFPISRPNLTFSTLTVSNMSPEDSSIYLCSAEGGANVLTFGAGSRLTVL.

The CDR3 nucleotides read TGTGCCAGTAGGCCTTACAGGGAAGAGACCCAGTACTTC. Protein product: CASRPYREETQYF. The rearrangement joins TRBV19 to TRBJ2-5, with D perhaps TRBD1 (6 bases). V gave up 6 bases and J gave up 3 bases, with 11 bases separating them. The CDR3 loop spans 13 amino acids. Germline CDR1 is LNHDA and CDR2 is SQIVND (reference sequence).

The chain couples TRBV7-2 to TRBJ2-2; D unresolved. This CDR3 contains 14 residues. Deletions cut 5 bases from V and 7 bases from J, with 14 bases between. Germline CDR1 SGHTA, CDR2 FQGNSA. Written as DNA, the CDR3 is TGTGCCAGCAGCCCGACGTATTACAACGGGGAGCTGTTTTTT. Protein product: CASSPTYYNGELFF.

CDR3 region: CASRSGTGAGETQYF. CDR3 nucleotides: TGTGCCAGCAGGTCTGGGACAGGGGCAGGGGAGACCCAGTACTTC. J is TRBJ2-5 and V is TRBV7-8, with 10 bases identical to TRBD1. This CDR3 region has 15 residues. After removal of 6 bases from V and 5 bases from J, the junction contained 9 bases not matched to a gene. Germline values: CDR1 SGHVS, CDR2 FQNEAQ.

A remark on this clonotype: One junction end does not reproduce the germline sequence, and a read error may be involved. The rearrangement joins TRBV5-1 to TRBJ1-1; D gene uncertain. This CDR3 region has 13 residues. The germline CDR1 and CDR2 sequences are SGHRS and YFSETQ. The CDR3 here is CASSLAGFTETFF. CDR3 DNA sequence: TGCGCCAGCAGCTTGGCGGGGTTTACTGAAACTTTCTTT.

This clonotype was seen only a few times. V gene TRBV10-2 combines with J gene TRBJ1-3; D gene uncertain. Trimming stripped 9 bases from V and 1 base from J, with 13 bases between. Per the germline V gene, CDR1 is WSHSY and CDR2 is SAAADI. The CDR3 has 14 amino acids. The CDR3 protein is CASQDFGSGNTIYF. The CDR3 coding sequence is TGCGCCAGTCAAGATTTTGGGTCTGGAAACACCATATATTTT.

The chain couples TRBV28 to TRBJ2-5; D is unresolved. Looked up from germline, CDR1 is MDHEN and CDR2 is SYDVKM. V shed 5 bases and J shed 9 bases, with 7 bases lying between them. The CDR3 extends over 10 amino acids. The CDR3 is CASSQSAQYF. CDR3 coding DNA: TGTGCCAGCAGTCAATCGGCCCAGTACTTC.

V usage is TRBV11-2 and J usage is TRBJ2-7, with a tentative D call TRBD2 (5 bases). Germline CDR1 and CDR2: SGHAT and FQNNGV. With 9 bases removed from V and 0 bases from J, the gap between germline ends came to 18 bases. The CDR3 runs 15 residues. The CDR3 DNA sequence: TGTGCCAGAAGCAGTACCGCAACTAGCTCCTACGAGCAGTACTTC. As protein: CARSSTATSSYEQYF.

This rearrangement joins TRBV6-6 to TRBJ1-1; 10 bases match TRBD1. The CDR3 contains 16 residues. Trimming at V came to 2 bases and at J to 3 bases, leaving 6 bases not matched to a gene. Germline V lookup: CDR1 MNHNY, CDR2 SVGAGI (reference sequence). CDR3: CASSYATGGWDTEAFF. The CDR3 DNA reads TGTGCCAGCAGTTACGCGACAGGGGGCTGGGACACTGAAGCTTTCTTT.

This rearrangement joins TRBV29-1 to TRBJ2-7, with D perhaps matching TRBD1 or TRBD2 (6 bases each). Trimming pared 8 bases from V and 9 bases from J, leaving 20 bases between. CDR3 length: 12 residues. Germline V gene sequence: CDR1 SQVTM, CDR2 ANQGSEA. The CDR3 nucleotides are TGCAGCCCAAACACCGAGGGGGGTCGGCAGTACTTC. Translated, it gives CSPNTEGGRQYF.

This clonotype was observed at least ten times. The V and J genes are TRBV19 and TRBJ1-5; no clear D gene. Trimming stripped 7 bases from V and 3 bases from J, with 10 bases between. The germline CDR1 and CDR2 sequences are LNHDA and SQIVND (reference sequence). There are 13 residues in the CDR3. The CDR3 protein is CASTMGINQPQHF. DNA for the CDR3: TGTGCCAGTACGATGGGTATCAATCAGCCCCAGCATTTT.

This clonotype showed up many times. V and J are TRBV7-8 and TRBJ1-3; maybe TRBD1 (6 bases). Deletions cut 5 bases from V and 0 bases from J, with 11 bases between. The V gene's germline CDR1 is SGHVS and CDR2 FQNEAQ. The CDR3 runs 15 residues. The CDR3 protein is CASSLRTVSGNTIYF. Here the CDR3 DNA reads TGTGCCAGCAGCCTGAGGACAGTCTCTGGAAACACCATATATTTT.

Comments on this clonotype: A much larger clone differs by one base, so this may be a read error. CDR3: CASSSGGAAGVETQYF. The CDR3, as DNA: TGTGCCAGCAGCTCAGGGGGGGCAGCGGGAGTTGAGACCCAGTACTTC. This chain joins TRBV7-8 and TRBJ2-5; tentative D call: TRBD2 (8 bases). The CDR3 is 16 amino acids. Germline CDR1 reads SGHVS; CDR2 reads FQNEAQ. V was shortened by 4 bases and J by 5 bases, with 20 bases between the two germline ends.

In the case of this clonotype: Being one base from a much bigger clone, this may be a read error. This chain connects TRBV2 to TRBJ2-6, with 7 bases lining up with TRBD1. Germline V gene lookup returns CDR1 SNHLY and CDR2 FYNNEI. This CDR3 has 13 residues. V lost 6 bases, J lost 12 bases, and 8 bases stayed unmatched. Here the CDR3 DNA reads TGTGCCAGCAGGCGGACAGGTTTTTCCGTCCTGACTTTC. It specifies CASRRTGFSVLTF.

This rearrangement joins TRBV7-2 to TRBJ2-7; 11 bases match TRBD2. Trimming removed 6 bases from V and 2 bases from J; junction bases left unmatched: 9. CDR1 is SGHTA, CDR2 FQGNSA, per germline. This CDR3 is built from 16 residues. The CDR3 DNA reads TGTGCCAGCAGGGGGGTGACTAGCGGGATGACCTACGAGCAGTACTTC. As protein: CASRGVTSGMTYEQYF.

The V gene is TRBV29-1, the J gene TRBJ2-7; D might be TRBD1 or TRBD2, each matching 9 bases. The V and J ends lost 1 base and 6 bases respectively, with 37 bases between them. The CDR3 has 21 amino acids. CDR1 is SQVTM and CDR2 is ANQGSEA in the germline V gene. CDR3 protein: CSVEGRTGEGTSRPVGTEQYF. The CDR3 DNA sequence: TGCAGCGTTGAAGGGAGGACAGGGGAGGGGACTAGCAGGCCCGTAGGTACCGAGCAGTACTTC.

The sample holds many counts of this clonotype. This sequence joins TRBV10-2 and TRBJ2-7; 8 bases are a match to TRBD2. CDR3 length equals 15 residues. Germline CDR1 is WSHSY and CDR2 is SAAADI. After removal of 6 bases from V and 4 bases from J, the junction contained 11 bases not matched to a gene. The CDR3 here is CASSGVRGGVYEQYF. The CDR3, as DNA: TGCGCCAGCAGCGGGGTCCGGGGGGGCGTGTACGAGCAGTACTTC.

Remarks on this clonotype: It may be a read error: a sequence one base away is much more abundant. The CDR3 DNA follows: TGTGCCAGCAGTGACGGGGCATCTGAAGCTTTCTTT. The encoded protein is CASSDGASEAFF. The chain uses TRBV6-5 and TRBJ1-1, with D maybe TRBD1 (5 bases). Trimming cost V 5 bases and J 6 bases, with 10 bases left between them. This CDR3 contains 12 residues. Germline-derived CDR1 and CDR2 are MNHEY and SVGAGI.

CDR3 nucleotide sequence: TGCAGCTTGATGGGACAGAACACCGGGGAGCTGTTTTTT. This translates into CSLMGQNTGELFF. V gene TRBV29-1 combines with J gene TRBJ2-2; perhaps TRBD1 as D (6 bases). The CDR3 is made up of 13 amino acids. CDR1 is SQVTM and CDR2 is ANQGSEA in the germline V gene. V lost 8 bases to trimming and J lost 1 base, with 11 bases between them.

CDR3 sequence reads: CSASRYDGNTEAFF. In nucleotides, the CDR3 is TGCAGCGCCAGCAGATATGACGGGAACACTGAAGCTTTCTTT. This rearrangement joins TRBV29-1 to TRBJ1-1; D is unclear. Germline values: CDR1 SQVTM, CDR2 ANQGSEA. V dropped 7 bases and J dropped 1 base, with 16 bases sitting between them. The CDR3 length is 14 residues.

This clonotype was detected a few times. The V and J genes are TRBV5-1 and TRBJ2-5; D is unclear. With 1 base removed from V and 5 bases from J, the gap between germline ends came to 12 bases. The CDR3 spans 14 residues. The germline V gene has CDR1 SGHRS and CDR2 YFSETQ. CDR3 in DNA: TGCGCCAGCAGCTTGTCTAATTTTCGGGAGACCCAGTACTTC. Amino acids: CASSLSNFRETQYF.

As for this clonotype: A much larger clone sits a single nucleotide away, making a read error possible. The V call is TRBV7-9, the J call TRBJ2-7; D may be TRBD1 or TRBD2 (6 bases each). There are 12 residues in the CDR3. The germline V gene has CDR1 SEHNR and CDR2 FQNEAQ (reference sequence). The chain's CDR3 is CASGRGFYGQYF. DNA for the CDR3: TGTGCTAGCGGCAGGGGTTTCTACGGGCAGTACTTC. Complete variable domain (other parts from reference TRBV7-9 and TRBJ2-7): DTGVSQNPRHKITKRGQNVTFRCDPISEHNRLYWYRQTLGQGPEFLTYFQNEAQLEKSRLLSDRFSAERPKGSFSTLEIQRTEQGDSAMYLCASGRGFYGQYFGPGTRLTVT.